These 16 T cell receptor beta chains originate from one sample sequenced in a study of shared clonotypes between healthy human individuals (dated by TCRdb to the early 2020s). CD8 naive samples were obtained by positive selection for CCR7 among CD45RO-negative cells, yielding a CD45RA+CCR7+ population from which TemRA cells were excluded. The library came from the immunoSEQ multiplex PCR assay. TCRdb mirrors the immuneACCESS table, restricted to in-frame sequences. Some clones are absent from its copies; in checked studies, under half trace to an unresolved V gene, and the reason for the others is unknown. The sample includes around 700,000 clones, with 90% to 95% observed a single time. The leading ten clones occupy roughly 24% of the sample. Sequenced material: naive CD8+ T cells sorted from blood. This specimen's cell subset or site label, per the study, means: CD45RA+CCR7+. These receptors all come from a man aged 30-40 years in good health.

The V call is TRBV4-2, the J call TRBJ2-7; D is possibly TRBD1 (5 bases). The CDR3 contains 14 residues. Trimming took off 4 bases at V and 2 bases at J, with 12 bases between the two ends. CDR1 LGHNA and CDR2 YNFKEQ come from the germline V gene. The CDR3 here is CASSPQGSPYEQYF. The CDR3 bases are TGTGCCAGCAGCCCGCAGGGTAGCCCCTACGAGCAGTACTTC.

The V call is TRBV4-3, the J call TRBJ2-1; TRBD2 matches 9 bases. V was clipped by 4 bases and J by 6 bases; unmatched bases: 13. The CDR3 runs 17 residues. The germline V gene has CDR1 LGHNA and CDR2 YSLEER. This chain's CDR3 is CASSRSKAGGGSNEQFF. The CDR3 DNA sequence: TGCGCCAGCAGCCGCTCCAAAGCGGGAGGAGGGTCCAATGAGCAGTTCTTC.

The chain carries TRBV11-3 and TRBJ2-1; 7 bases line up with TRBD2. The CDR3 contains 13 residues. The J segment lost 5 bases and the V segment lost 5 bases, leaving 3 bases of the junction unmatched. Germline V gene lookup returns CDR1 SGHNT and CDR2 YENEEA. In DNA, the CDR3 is TGTGCCAGCAGCCGGGGGGTCGACAATGAGCAGTTCTTC. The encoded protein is CASSRGVDNEQFF.

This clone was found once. CDR3 in amino acids: CASGEGGNTEAFF. CDR3 nucleotides: TGTGCCAGCGGTGAGGGTGGGAACACTGAAGCTTTCTTT. The chain recombines TRBV27 with TRBJ1-1; D call uncertain. This CDR3 contains 13 residues. Deletions cut 8 bases from V and 1 base from J, with 11 bases between. Germline CDR1 and CDR2: MNHEY and SMNVEV (reference sequence).

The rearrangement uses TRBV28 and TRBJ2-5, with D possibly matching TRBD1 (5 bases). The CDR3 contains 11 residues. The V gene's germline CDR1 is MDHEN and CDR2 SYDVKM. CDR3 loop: CAVGREETQYF. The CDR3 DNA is TGTGCGGTGGGCAGGGAAGAGACCCAGTACTTC.

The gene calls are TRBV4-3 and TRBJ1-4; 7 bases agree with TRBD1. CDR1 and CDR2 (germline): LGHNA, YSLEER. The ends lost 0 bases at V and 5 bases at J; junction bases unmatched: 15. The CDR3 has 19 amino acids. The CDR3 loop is CASSQDSVGVGQRNEKLFF. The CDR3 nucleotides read TGCGCCAGCAGCCAAGATTCGGTAGGGGTGGGACAGCGAAATGAAAAACTGTTTTTT.

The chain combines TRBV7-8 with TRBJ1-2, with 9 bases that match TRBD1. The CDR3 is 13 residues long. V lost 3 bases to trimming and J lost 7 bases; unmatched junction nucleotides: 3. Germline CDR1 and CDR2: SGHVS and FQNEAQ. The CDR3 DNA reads TGTGCCAGCAGCTTTAGGACAGGGGTTGGCTACACCTTC. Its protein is CASSFRTGVGYTF.

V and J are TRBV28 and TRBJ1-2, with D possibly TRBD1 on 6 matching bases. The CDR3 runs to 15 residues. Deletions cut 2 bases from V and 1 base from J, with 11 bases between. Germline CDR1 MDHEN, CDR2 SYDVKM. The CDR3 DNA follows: TGTGCCAGCAGTTTACGGGGGGCGGATAACTATGGCTACACCTTC. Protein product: CASSLRGADNYGYTF.

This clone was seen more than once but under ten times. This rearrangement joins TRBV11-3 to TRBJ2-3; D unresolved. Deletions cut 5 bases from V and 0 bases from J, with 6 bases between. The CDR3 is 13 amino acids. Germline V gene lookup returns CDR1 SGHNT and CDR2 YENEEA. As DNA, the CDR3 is TGTGCCAGCAGCCTGGACAGCACAGATACGCAGTATTTT. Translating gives CASSLDSTDTQYF.

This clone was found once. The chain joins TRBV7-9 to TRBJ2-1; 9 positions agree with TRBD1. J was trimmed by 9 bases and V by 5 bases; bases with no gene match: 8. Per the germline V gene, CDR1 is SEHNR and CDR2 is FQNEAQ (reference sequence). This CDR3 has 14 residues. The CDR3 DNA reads TGTGCCAGCAGCAATTACAGGGGGCTAGGTGAGCAGTTCTTC. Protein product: CASSNYRGLGEQFF.

CDR3 coding DNA: TGTGCCAGCAGCGCCGTGGGAGCGGGAGAAACCTACGAGCAGTACTTC. Translating it yields CASSAVGAGETYEQYF. The chain is built from TRBV7-9 and TRBJ2-7; 8 bases match TRBD2. With V trimmed by 5 bases and J by 2 bases, 11 bases remained unmatched. The V gene's germline CDR1 is SEHNR and CDR2 FQNEAQ (reference sequence). The CDR3 has 16 amino acids.

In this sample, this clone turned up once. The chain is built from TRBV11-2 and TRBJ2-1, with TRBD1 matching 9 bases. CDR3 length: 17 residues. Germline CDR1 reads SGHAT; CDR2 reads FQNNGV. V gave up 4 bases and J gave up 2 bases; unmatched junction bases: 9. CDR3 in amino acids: CASSSQPGQGPYNEQFF. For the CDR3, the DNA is TGTGCCAGCAGCTCGCAACCGGGACAGGGTCCCTACAATGAGCAGTTCTTC. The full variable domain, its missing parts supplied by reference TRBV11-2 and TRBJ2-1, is EAGVAQSPRYKIIEKRQSVAFWCNPISGHATLYWYQQILGQGPKLLIQFQNNGVVDDSQLPKDRFSAERLKGVDSTLKIQPAKLEDSAVYLCASSSQPGQGPYNEQFFGPGTRLTVL.

The chain's CDR3 is CASRERRGGVNYGYTF. Here the CDR3 DNA reads TGTGCCAGCAGGGAGCGGAGAGGAGGTGTTAACTATGGCTACACCTTC. The J gene is TRBJ1-2, the V gene TRBV5-6, with D hard to call. The CDR3 totals 16 residues. Germline V gene sequence: CDR1 SGHDT, CDR2 YYEEEE. Trimming cost V 5 bases and J 1 base, with 18 bases left between them.

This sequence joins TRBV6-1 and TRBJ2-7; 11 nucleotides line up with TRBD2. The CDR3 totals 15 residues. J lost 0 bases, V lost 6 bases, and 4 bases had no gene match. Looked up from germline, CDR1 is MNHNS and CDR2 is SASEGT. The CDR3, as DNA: TGTGCCAGCAGGAAAGGGACTAGCGGCTCCTACGAGCAGTACTTC. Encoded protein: CASRKGTSGSYEQYF.

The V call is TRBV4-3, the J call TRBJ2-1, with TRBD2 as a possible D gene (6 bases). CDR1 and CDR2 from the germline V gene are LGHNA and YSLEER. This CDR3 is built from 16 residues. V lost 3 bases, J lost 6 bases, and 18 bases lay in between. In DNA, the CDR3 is TGCGCCAGCAGCCAGGTAGCGGAGAGAGCGAGCAATGAGCAGTTCTTC. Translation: CASSQVAERASNEQFF.

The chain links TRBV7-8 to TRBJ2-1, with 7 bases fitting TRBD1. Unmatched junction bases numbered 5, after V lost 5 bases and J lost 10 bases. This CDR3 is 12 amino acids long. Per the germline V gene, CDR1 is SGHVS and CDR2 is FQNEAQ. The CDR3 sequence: CASSQGGREQFF. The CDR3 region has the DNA TGTGCCAGCAGCCAAGGGGGCAGGGAGCAGTTCTTC.